The rows below give T cell receptor beta chains drawn from one sample of a study of blood T cell repertoires in COVID-19. Only in-frame clones appear in the TCRdb table, and some are missing; sequencing was by immunoSEQ multiplex PCR. The sample includes a few hundred thousand clones, 88% of them seen just once. Source material: peripheral blood. The receptors come from a woman aged 25 to 39 with COVID-19, enrolled during active disease. Each CDR3 is given with its conserved first and last residue. A D gene is named only where the DNA matches it firmly. Only part of the rows carry a size: once, few, many, or a class if the clone is expanded.

TRBJ2-3,few,TRBD1,TRBV6-6,TGTGCCAGCAGCCCCAGGGACAGTACAGATACGCAGTATTTT,CASSPRDSTDTQYF
TRBJ1-1,.,TRBD1,TRBV28,TGTGCCAGCAGTTTAAACAGGGGGCGTACTGAAGCTTTCTTT,CASSLNRGRTEAFF
TRBJ1-4,once,TRBD1,TRBV6-6,TGTGCCAGCAGTTACCGGCAGGGGGCAGATGAAAAACTGTTTTTT,CASSYRQGADEKLFF
TRBJ2-3,.,TRBD2,TRBV5-4,TGTGCCAGCAGACCTAGCGGCCACACAGATACGCAGTATTTT,CASRPSGHTDTQYF
TRBJ1-1,.,.,TRBV27,TGTGCCAGCAAGTCCTTGGGAGAGGGAACTGAAGCTTTCTTT,CASKSLGEGTEAFF
TRBJ2-5,.,.,TRBV28,TGTGCCAGCAGTCTCCCTTCCTCCTTTAGAGGGGAGACCCAGTACTTC,CASSLPSSFRGETQYF
TRBJ2-1,.,TRBD2,TRBV5-8,TGTGCCAGCAGCCGCTCACCAGCGGGAGTCGATGAGCAGTTCTTC,CASSRSPAGVDEQFF
TRBJ2-7,.,.,TRBV15,TGTGCCACCAGCAGAGAGTCTTCCTACGAGCAGTACTTC,CATSRESSYEQYF
TRBJ1-4,.,TRBD1,TRBV6-2/TRBV6-3,TGTGCCAGCAGCCCGGGACAGCATAATGAAAAACTGTTTTTT,CASSPGQHNEKLFF
TRBJ1-5,.,TRBD1,TRBV19,TGTGCCAGTAGTGTGGACAGGGCTGGCAATCAGCCCCAGCATTTT,CASSVDRAGNQPQHF
TRBJ2-3,once,TRBD2,TRBV5-1,TGCGCCAGCAGCTTGCGGAATAAGCGGGAGGGATATTATAGCACAGATACGCAGTATTTT,CASSLRNKREGYYSTDTQYF
TRBJ1-3,.,TRBD1,TRBV5-4,TGTGCCAGCAGGCTGACAGGGGAATCCTCTGGAAACACCATATATTTT,CASRLTGESSGNTIYF
TRBJ2-2,.,TRBD2,TRBV3-1/TRBV3-2,TGTGCCAGCAGCCGGACTAGCGGGAGCACCGGGGAGCTGTTTTTT,CASSRTSGSTGELFF
TRBJ1-1,.,TRBD1,TRBV7-9,TGTGCCAGCAGCTTAAGGGGTCAGGGGGTTGGAGCTTTCTTT,CASSLRGQGVGAFF
TRBJ1-4,once,.,TRBV3-1/TRBV3-2,TGTGCCAGCAGCGGCACTCGGACGGGGAATGAAAAACTGTTTTTT,CASSGTRTGNEKLFF
TRBJ2-3,.,.,TRBV6-4,TGTGCCAGCAGCGAGACAGGTGCAGATACGCAGTATTTT,CASSETGADTQYF
TRBJ1-6,few,TRBD1,TRBV28,TGTGCCAGCGGGACAGGGAGTTCACCCCTCCACTTT,CASGTGSSPLHF
TRBJ1-3,.,.,TRBV5-1,TGCGCCAGCAGCTTGGGGCCGAACTCTGGAAACACCATATATTTT,CASSLGPNSGNTIYF
TRBJ1-5,.,TRBD1,TRBV2,TGTGCCAGCAGAGCCCTCGGACAGGGTAATCAGCCCCAGCATTTT,CASRALGQGNQPQHF
TRBJ1-5,once,.,TRBV5-5,TGTGCCAGCAGCCTAGGTTGGTTGAGCAATCAGCCCCAGCATTTT,CASSLGWLSNQPQHF
TRBJ2-7,.,TRBD2,TRBV30,TGTGCCTGGAGTGCTGGACTAGGCCCCTACGAGCAGTACTTC,CAWSAGLGPYEQYF
TRBJ2-1,.,TRBD2,TRBV10-3,TGTGCCATCAGTGAGTCGGCTAGCGGACCCTATAATGAGCAGTTCTTC,CAISESASGPYNEQFF
TRBJ1-5,.,.,TRBV19,TGTGCCAGTAGTTGGGGGGAGGATCAGCCCCAGCATTTT,CASSWGEDQPQHF
TRBJ2-1,.,TRBD2,TRBV19,TGTGCCAGTAGTACCGGGACTAGCGGCACCTACAATGAGCAGTTCTTC,CASSTGTSGTYNEQFF
TRBJ2-2,.,TRBD1,TRBV5-1,TGCGCCAGCACCGGGACAGGGTGGACCGGGGAGCTGTTTTTT,CASTGTGWTGELFF
TRBJ1-1,.,.,TRBV30,TGTGCCTGGGGGAGCCCCCAGGGGAGGAACACTGAAGCTTTCTTT,CAWGSPQGRNTEAFF
TRBJ2-7,.,TRBD2,TRBV7-9,TGTGCCAGCAGCCTGGGCCTAGCGGGATCCTACGAGCAGTACTTC,CASSLGLAGSYEQYF
TRBJ1-6,.,.,TRBV10-2,TGCGCCAGCAGTGCATCCAGGACTAGGGATTCACCCCTCCACTTT,CASSASRTRDSPLHF
TRBJ2-7,.,TRBD1,TRBV9,TGTGCCAGCAGCGCCTACACAGGGGGTTACGAGCAGTACTTC,CASSAYTGGYEQYF
TRBJ2-4,.,TRBD2,TRBV27,TGTGCCAGCAGTTTATCTATAGCGGGGGTAGCCAAAAACATTCAGTACTTC,CASSLSIAGVAKNIQYF
TRBJ1-6,.,.,TRBV11-2,TGTGCCAGCAGCTTAGTAAAGGGGTATAATTCACCCCTCCACTTT,CASSLVKGYNSPLHF
TRBJ1-1,.,.,TRBV5-6,TGTGCCAGCAGCCGTTATACTAGGGCGTTTGGCACTGAAGCTTTCTTT,CASSRYTRAFGTEAFF
TRBJ2-7,.,TRBD2,TRBV5-6,TGTGCCAGCAGCTTGTGGCTAGCGGGAGGTCAACGCTACGAGCAGTACTTC,CASSLWLAGGQRYEQYF
TRBJ2-7,.,.,TRBV6-5,TGTGCCATTTCGAAGGGGACACACTACGAGCAGTACTTC,CAISKGTHYEQYF
TRBJ2-3,.,.,TRBV10-3,TGTGCCATCAGTCCCCAGGCGGGGGCAGTCACAGATACGCAGTATTTT,CAISPQAGAVTDTQYF
TRBJ1-4,few,.,TRBV19,TGTGCCAGTGGATATCAGGGTTCAACTAATGAAAAACTGTTTTTT,CASGYQGSTNEKLFF
TRBJ2-3,.,.,TRBV19,TGTGCCAGTAGTTCACAGGGTCCGGGAGATACGCAGTATTTT,CASSSQGPGDTQYF
TRBJ2-7,.,TRBD2,TRBV5-6,TGTGCCAGCAGCTTGGGGACTAGCGGGAGTAGGACCTACGAGCAGTACTTC,CASSLGTSGSRTYEQYF
TRBJ2-1,.,TRBD1,TRBV28,TGTGCCAGCAGCCTTAACAGGGGAATCCTCTACAATGAGCAGTTCTTC,CASSLNRGILYNEQFF
TRBJ2-1,.,.,TRBV5-1,TGCGCCAGCAGCTTGGGGGCCACCTTCAATGAGCAGTTCTTC,CASSLGATFNEQFF
TRBJ1-6,.,.,TRBV19,TGTGCCAGCTCCAGAGGAGACAGAGATTCACCCCTCCACTTT,CASSRGDRDSPLHF
TRBJ1-1,.,TRBD1,TRBV10-2,TGCGCCGGCGCCGGGACAGTCAACACTGAAGCTTTCTTT,CAGAGTVNTEAFF
TRBJ1-1,.,.,TRBV10-2,TGCGCCAGCAGTAAGAGAGACAGCACTGAAGCTTTCTTT,CASSKRDSTEAFF
TRBJ1-3,few,.,TRBV6-2/TRBV6-3,TGTGCCAGCACCCCACAGGGAAACACCATATATTTT,CASTPQGNTIYF
TRBJ2-3,.,.,TRBV2,TGTGCCAGTAGAACTACTTCCCTTACAGATACGCAGTATTTT,CASRTTSLTDTQYF
TRBJ1-4,.,TRBD1,TRBV6-5,TGTGCCAGCAGTTCCGACAGGGGTTATGAAAAACTGTTTTTT,CASSSDRGYEKLFF